This is a list of T cell receptor beta chains from one sample in a study of cytomegalovirus exposure and HLA in healthy donors. The data were produced by immunoSEQ multiplex PCR, yet TCRdb's version contains in-frame clones alone and is incomplete. The sample consists of fewer than 200,000 clones, approximately 62% of them appearing once. Sequencing used PBMCs. These receptors originate from a man aged 45-65 years in good health and CMV-seronegative. Each CDR3 is given with its conserved first and last residue. A D gene is named only where the DNA matches it firmly. Not all rows give a size; the values are once, few, many and, for expanded clones, a class.

j_gene: TRBJ2-5
v_gene: TRBV7-2
d_gene: -
abundance: -
CDR3aa: CASSTGGAQETQYF
CDR3nt: TGTGCCAGCAGCACGGGGGGCGCCCAAGAGACCCAGTACTTC

j_gene: TRBJ2-5
v_gene: TRBV7-3
d_gene: TRBD1
abundance: -
CDR3aa: CASSRQGRGETQYF
CDR3nt: TGTGCCAGCAGCAGACAGGGTCGGGGAGAGACCCAGTACTTC

j_gene: TRBJ1-2
v_gene: TRBV5-1
d_gene: -
abundance: -
CDR3aa: CASSFVDSYYGYTF
CDR3nt: TGCGCCAGCAGCTTCGTAGATTCTTATTATGGCTACACCTTC

j_gene: TRBJ1-1
v_gene: TRBV6-5
d_gene: -
abundance: -
CDR3aa: CAARGNTGAFF
CDR3nt: TGTGCCGCACGGGGGAACACTGGAGCTTTCTTT

j_gene: TRBJ1-5
v_gene: TRBV5-1
d_gene: -
abundance: -
CDR3aa: CASSDDVGRQPQHF
CDR3nt: TGCGCCAGCAGCGATGATGTCGGCAGGCAGCCCCAGCATTTT

j_gene: TRBJ1-2
v_gene: TRBV19
d_gene: -
abundance: -
CDR3aa: CASSIEAGGYGYTF
CDR3nt: TGTGCCAGTAGTATAGAGGCCGGAGGCTATGGCTACACCTTC

j_gene: TRBJ1-1
v_gene: TRBV6-1
d_gene: TRBD1
abundance: -
CDR3aa: CASSVPGQGSGAEAFF
CDR3nt: TGTGCCAGCAGTGTTCCGGGACAGGGATCGGGCGCTGAAGCTTTCTTT

j_gene: TRBJ1-2
v_gene: TRBV7-2
d_gene: -
abundance: -
CDR3aa: CASSADRPYGYTF
CDR3nt: TGTGCCAGCAGCGCGGACAGACCCTATGGCTACACCTTC

j_gene: TRBJ2-2
v_gene: TRBV27
d_gene: -
abundance: -
CDR3aa: CASSLLGANTGELFF
CDR3nt: TGTGCCAGCAGTTTACTAGGGGCGAACACCGGGGAGCTGTTTTTT

j_gene: TRBJ2-1
v_gene: TRBV27
d_gene: TRBD2
abundance: -
CDR3aa: CASSPPASGGQYNEQFF
CDR3nt: TGTGCCAGCAGCCCTCCCGCTAGCGGGGGGCAGTACAATGAGCAGTTCTTC

j_gene: TRBJ1-5
v_gene: TRBV5-4
d_gene: -
abundance: -
CDR3aa: CASSLALATPQHF
CDR3nt: TGTGCCAGCAGCTTGGCGTTGGCAACGCCCCAGCATTTT

j_gene: TRBJ2-2
v_gene: TRBV7-2
d_gene: -
abundance: -
CDR3aa: CASSSLAGATGELFF
CDR3nt: TGTGCCAGCAGCTCCCTCGCGGGGGCGACCGGGGAGCTGTTTTTT

j_gene: TRBJ1-2
v_gene: TRBV6-6
d_gene: -
abundance: once
CDR3aa: CASSQPPGTSYGYTF
CDR3nt: TGTGCCAGCAGTCAACCACCGGGAACTAGCTATGGCTACACCTTC

j_gene: TRBJ2-2
v_gene: TRBV7-2
d_gene: -
abundance: -
CDR3aa: CASSLGQNTGELFF
CDR3nt: TGTGCCAGCAGCTTAGGGCAGAACACCGGGGAGCTGTTTTTT

j_gene: TRBJ1-1
v_gene: TRBV12-5
d_gene: -
abundance: -
CDR3aa: CASGLNVVGSTEAFF
CDR3nt: TGTGCTAGTGGTTTGAATGTTGTAGGGAGCACTGAAGCTTTCTTT

j_gene: TRBJ2-6
v_gene: TRBV2
d_gene: -
abundance: -
CDR3aa: CASNRELAGRGVLTF
CDR3nt: TGTGCCAGCAATAGGGAACTCGCAGGCCGGGGGGTCCTGACTTTC

j_gene: TRBJ1-2
v_gene: TRBV5-1
d_gene: TRBD1
abundance: -
CDR3aa: CASSPGQGGYGYTF
CDR3nt: TGCGCCAGCAGCCCCGGACAGGGGGGATATGGCTACACCTTC

j_gene: TRBJ2-7
v_gene: TRBV25-1
d_gene: -
abundance: -
CDR3aa: CASVSMPGYEQYF
CDR3nt: TGTGCCAGCGTATCGATGCCGGGGTACGAGCAGTACTTC

j_gene: TRBJ2-3
v_gene: TRBV4-1
d_gene: TRBD2
abundance: few
CDR3aa: CASSQAERGGPDTQYF
CDR3nt: TGCGCCAGCAGCCAAGCGGAGCGGGGGGGCCCAGATACGCAGTATTTT

j_gene: TRBJ1-5
v_gene: TRBV6-1
d_gene: -
abundance: -
CDR3aa: CASSEVDTLNQPQHF
CDR3nt: TGTGCCAGCAGTGAAGTCGATACTCTAAATCAGCCCCAGCATTTT

j_gene: TRBJ1-3
v_gene: TRBV6-5
d_gene: -
abundance: -
CDR3aa: CASSYHRGSVGNTIYF
CDR3nt: TGTGCCAGCAGTTACCACCGCGGGAGTGTAGGAAACACCATATATTTT

j_gene: TRBJ2-4
v_gene: TRBV9
d_gene: TRBD2
abundance: -
CDR3aa: CASSLGGAQGQNIQYF
CDR3nt: TGTGCCAGCAGCCTCGGGGGGGCTCAGGGGCAAAACATTCAGTACTTC

j_gene: TRBJ2-5
v_gene: TRBV6-6
d_gene: -
abundance: -
CDR3aa: CASSYPREGETQYF
CDR3nt: TGTGCCAGCAGTTACCCGCGGGAAGGGGAGACCCAGTACTTC

j_gene: TRBJ1-6
v_gene: TRBV28
d_gene: -
abundance: -
CDR3aa: CASRRYNSPLHF
CDR3nt: TGTGCCAGCAGGCGCTATAATTCACCCCTCCACTTT

j_gene: TRBJ1-4
v_gene: TRBV10-3
d_gene: -
abundance: -
CDR3aa: CAISELASEGKLFF
CDR3nt: TGTGCCATCAGTGAGTTGGCCTCCGAGGGAAAACTGTTTTTT

j_gene: TRBJ2-1
v_gene: TRBV7-8
d_gene: -
abundance: -
CDR3aa: CASSQGRYNEQFF
CDR3nt: TGTGCCAGCAGTCAGGGGAGATACAATGAGCAGTTCTTC

j_gene: TRBJ1-2
v_gene: TRBV5-4
d_gene: TRBD1
abundance: -
CDR3aa: CASSSNDRGNYGYTF
CDR3nt: TGTGCCAGCAGCTCAAATGACAGGGGCAATTATGGCTACACCTTC

j_gene: TRBJ2-2
v_gene: TRBV7-6
d_gene: TRBD1
abundance: few
CDR3aa: CASSLQGAGELFF
CDR3nt: TGTGCCAGCAGCTTACAGGGGGCCGGGGAGCTGTTTTTT

j_gene: TRBJ1-3
v_gene: TRBV7-6
d_gene: -
abundance: -
CDR3aa: CASSPRQELSGNTIYF
CDR3nt: TGTGCCAGCAGCCCCCGACAGGAGCTCTCTGGAAACACCATATATTTT

j_gene: TRBJ2-5
v_gene: TRBV9
d_gene: -
abundance: -
CDR3aa: CASSVDVTYQGETQYF
CDR3nt: TGTGCCAGCAGCGTAGATGTGACGTATCAAGGAGAGACTCAGTACTTC

j_gene: TRBJ1-5
v_gene: TRBV29-1
d_gene: -
abundance: -
CDR3aa: CSVSGVGQPQHF
CDR3nt: TGCAGCGTTTCAGGCGTCGGTCAGCCCCAGCATTTT

j_gene: TRBJ2-7
v_gene: TRBV13
d_gene: TRBD2
abundance: -
CDR3aa: CASSLGLGLAGGSSYEQYF
CDR3nt: TGTGCCAGCAGCTTAGGGCTCGGACTAGCGGGGGGAAGCTCCTACGAGCAGTACTTC

j_gene: TRBJ2-5
v_gene: TRBV4-1
d_gene: TRBD2
abundance: -
CDR3aa: CASSQDNDERGLIETQYF
CDR3nt: TGCGCCAGCAGCCAAGATAACGACGAGCGGGGGCTAATAGAGACCCAGTACTTC

j_gene: TRBJ1-5
v_gene: TRBV25-1
d_gene: -
abundance: -
CDR3aa: CASKGGVGNQPQHF
CDR3nt: TGTGCCAGCAAAGGAGGGGTCGGCAATCAGCCCCAGCATTTT

j_gene: TRBJ1-5
v_gene: TRBV4-1
d_gene: -
abundance: few
CDR3aa: CASSPGGRNSNQPQHF
CDR3nt: TGCGCCAGCAGCCCTGGAGGCAGAAATAGCAATCAGCCCCAGCATTTT

j_gene: TRBJ2-3
v_gene: TRBV5-1
d_gene: TRBD2
abundance: -
CDR3aa: CASSSERGNADTQYF
CDR3nt: TGCGCCAGCAGCTCTGAGCGGGGGAATGCAGATACGCAGTATTTT

j_gene: TRBJ1-1
v_gene: TRBV4-2
d_gene: -
abundance: -
CDR3aa: CASSQAPQGTEAFF
CDR3nt: TGTGCCAGCAGCCAAGCGCCCCAGGGAACTGAAGCTTTCTTT

j_gene: TRBJ2-1
v_gene: TRBV7-9
d_gene: TRBD2
abundance: -
CDR3aa: CASSSELAGLYNEQFF
CDR3nt: TGTGCCAGCAGCTCAGAACTAGCGGGGCTATACAATGAGCAGTTCTTC

j_gene: TRBJ2-5
v_gene: TRBV6-5
d_gene: TRBD1
abundance: -
CDR3aa: CASSYSRTGGVETQYF
CDR3nt: TGTGCCAGCAGTTACTCTCGGACAGGGGGCGTGGAGACCCAGTACTTC

j_gene: TRBJ2-2
v_gene: TRBV4-1
d_gene: TRBD2
abundance: once
CDR3aa: CASSQEGTSGGAWTGELFF
CDR3nt: TGCGCCAGCAGCCAAGAAGGGACTAGCGGGGGGGCGTGGACCGGGGAGCTGTTTTTT

j_gene: TRBJ2-3
v_gene: TRBV10-3
d_gene: -
abundance: -
CDR3aa: CAIAASGGTDTQYF
CDR3nt: TGTGCCATTGCCGCCTCCGGGGGAACAGATACGCAGTATTTT

j_gene: TRBJ1-2
v_gene: TRBV6-5
d_gene: -
abundance: -
CDR3aa: CASSTENYGYTF
CDR3nt: TGTGCCAGCAGCACAGAGAACTATGGCTACACCTTC

j_gene: TRBJ1-5
v_gene: TRBV7-9
d_gene: -
abundance: -
CDR3aa: CASSLDGGTSQPQHF
CDR3nt: TGTGCCAGCAGCTTAGACGGGGGGACCAGTCAGCCCCAGCATTTT

j_gene: TRBJ1-5
v_gene: TRBV19
d_gene: -
abundance: -
CDR3aa: CASTVDSSNQPQHF
CDR3nt: TGTGCCAGTACCGTGGACAGTAGCAATCAGCCCCAGCATTTT

j_gene: TRBJ1-4
v_gene: TRBV18
d_gene: -
abundance: -
CDR3aa: CASSPGGAEEKLFF
CDR3nt: TGTGCCAGCTCACCAGGGGGCGCGGAGGAAAAACTGTTTTTT

j_gene: TRBJ1-2
v_gene: TRBV27
d_gene: -
abundance: -
CDR3aa: CASSSGYGYTF
CDR3nt: TGTGCCAGCAGTTCGGGGTATGGCTACACCTTC

j_gene: TRBJ2-2
v_gene: TRBV25-1
d_gene: TRBD1
abundance: -
CDR3aa: CASSETGGVGTGELFF
CDR3nt: TGTGCCAGCAGTGAAACAGGGGGCGTGGGCACCGGGGAGCTGTTTTTT

j_gene: TRBJ1-1
v_gene: TRBV12-1
d_gene: -
abundance: -
CDR3aa: CASIPRRPRVSRTEAFF
CDR3nt: TGTGCCAGCATCCCCCGACGACCCAGGGTTTCGAGAACTGAAGCTTTCTTT

j_gene: TRBJ2-1
v_gene: TRBV11-2
d_gene: -
abundance: -
CDR3aa: CASSPPSSYNEQFF
CDR3nt: TGTGCCAGCAGCCCCCCGAGCTCCTACAATGAGCAGTTCTTC

j_gene: TRBJ2-7
v_gene: TRBV28
d_gene: TRBD1
abundance: -
CDR3aa: CASSPQGQSPYEQYF
CDR3nt: TGTGCCAGCAGTCCCCAGGGACAGAGCCCCTACGAGCAGTACTTC

j_gene: TRBJ1-1
v_gene: TRBV6-5
d_gene: -
abundance: few
CDR3aa: CASSLTSGGGTEAFF
CDR3nt: TGTGCCAGCAGTTTAACCTCGGGGGGGGGCACTGAAGCTTTCTTT

j_gene: TRBJ1-5
v_gene: TRBV5-1
d_gene: TRBD1
abundance: -
CDR3aa: CASSLGQGGNQPQHF
CDR3nt: TGCGCCAGCAGCTTGGGACAGGGGGGCAATCAGCCCCAGCATTTT

j_gene: TRBJ2-7
v_gene: TRBV5-8
d_gene: TRBD1
abundance: -
CDR3aa: CASSGQGNEQYF
CDR3nt: TGTGCCAGCAGCGGACAGGGAAACGAGCAGTACTTC